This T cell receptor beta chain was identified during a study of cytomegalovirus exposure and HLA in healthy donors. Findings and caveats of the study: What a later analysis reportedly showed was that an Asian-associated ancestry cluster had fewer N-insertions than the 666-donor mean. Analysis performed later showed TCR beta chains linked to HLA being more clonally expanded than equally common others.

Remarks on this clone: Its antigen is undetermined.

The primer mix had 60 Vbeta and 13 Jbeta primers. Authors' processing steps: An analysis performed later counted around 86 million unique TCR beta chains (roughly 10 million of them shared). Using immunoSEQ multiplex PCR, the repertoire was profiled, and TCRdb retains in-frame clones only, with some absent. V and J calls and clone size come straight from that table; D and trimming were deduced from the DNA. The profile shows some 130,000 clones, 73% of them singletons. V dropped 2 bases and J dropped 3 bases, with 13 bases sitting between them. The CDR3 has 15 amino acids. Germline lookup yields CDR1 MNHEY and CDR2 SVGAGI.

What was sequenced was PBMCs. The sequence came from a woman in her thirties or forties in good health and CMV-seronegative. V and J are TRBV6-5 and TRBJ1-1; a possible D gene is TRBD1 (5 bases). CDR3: CASSYGPTGDTEAFF. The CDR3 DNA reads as TGTGCCAGCAGTTACGGGCCTACGGGGGACACTGAAGCTTTCTTT.